Many counts were recorded for the clone carrying this TCR beta chain. Its specificity is unknown. A junction end diverges from the germline sequence, so it may reflect a read error. The sample comes from a study of metastatic and nonmetastatic thyroid tumors. About the study: Malignant and benign thyroid patients had repertoires compared in peripheral blood and tumor or nodule tissue. General observations from the study: The study reportedly found significantly higher TCR beta diversity in malignant thyroid tumors than benign nodules, in blood and tumor.

Per the original data handling: A classifier of distant metastasis in papillary thyroid cancer was built from CDR3 differences (across clinicopathological groups). MiXCR re-clonotyped the PCR reads for TCRdb. The V and J calls and clone size are TCRdb's, not the authors'. This table holds under 4,000 clones, under 25% found once. Each patient came to thyroid surgery without any prior treatment (of any kind). CDR1 is MNHNS, CDR2 SASEGT, per germline. The CDR3 sequence is 11 residues long. The rearrangement joins TRBV6-1 to TRBJ1-1; unclear D gene. This TCR came from a female donor with papillary thyroid cancer or a benign thyroid nodule (not recorded which). Some clones in this sample may be carry-over from other donors' samples. Sequencing input: tumor tissue. The CDR3 spells CASGRWTEASF. The CDR3 DNA is TGTGCCAGCGGACGGTGGACTGAGGCTTCCTTT.